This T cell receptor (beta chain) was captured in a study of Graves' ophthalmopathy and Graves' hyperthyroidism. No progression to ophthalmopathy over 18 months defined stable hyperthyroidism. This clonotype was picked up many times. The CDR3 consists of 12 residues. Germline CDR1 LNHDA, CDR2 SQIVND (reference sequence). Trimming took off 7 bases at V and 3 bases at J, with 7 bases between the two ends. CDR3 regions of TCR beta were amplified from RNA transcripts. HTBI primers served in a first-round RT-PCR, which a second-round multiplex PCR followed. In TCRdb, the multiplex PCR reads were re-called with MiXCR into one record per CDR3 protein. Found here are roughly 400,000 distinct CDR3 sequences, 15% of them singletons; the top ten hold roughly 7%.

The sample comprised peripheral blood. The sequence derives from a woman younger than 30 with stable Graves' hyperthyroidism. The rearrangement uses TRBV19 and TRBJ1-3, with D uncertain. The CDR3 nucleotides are TGTGCCAGTATAGGGAATGGAAACACCATATATTTT. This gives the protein CASIGNGNTIYF.